This T cell receptor (beta chain) was sequenced in a study of early T cells in non-severe SARS-CoV-2 infection. As for the study in general: Whole-blood bulk RNA, unsorted, was sequenced, and chains were unpaired.

This clonotype was seen more than once but under ten times. Unique molecular identifiers were added to individual cDNA molecules. TCRdb itself ran the 5' RACE reads through MiXCR, one entry per CDR3 protein. The data show 70,000 to 90,000 distinct CDR3 sequences, around 16% seen once. The germline V gene encodes CDR1 SGHAT and CDR2 FQDESV (reference sequence). The CDR3 runs 16 residues. V gave up 5 bases and J gave up 2 bases; unmatched junction bases: 9. Sequencing was performed on whole blood. The chain joins TRBV11-1 to TRBJ2-1, with 7 bases lining up with TRBD2. This sequence originates from an adult who was a healthcare worker with PCR-confirmed SARS-CoV-2 infection or an uninfected control (not recorded which). The CDR3 spells CASSTLTGTTYNEQFF. CDR3 DNA sequence: TGTGCCAGCAGCACCCTAACGGGGACTACCTACAATGAGCAGTTCTTC.